This TCR beta chain comes out of a study of T cell repertoires in cytomegalovirus infection. About the study: Based on public TCR beta signatures, there were indications of CMV infection and of a matching HLA type. Regarding the study as a whole: Pooled public TCR beta family frequency picked out CMV carriers with the relevant HLA. HLA-C-restricted CMV clonotypes gave the most frequent clonotype in two of eight donors.

TCRdb redid the calling of the reads with MiXCR, one entry per CDR3 protein. The sample lists a few hundred thousand distinct CDR3 sequences, 30% to 35% occurring once. For this clonotype: What it recognizes is unknown.

CDR1 is MNHEY, CDR2 SVGEGT, per germline. The V end lost 8 bases, the J end lost 2 bases, and 10 bases lay between the germline ends. The CDR3 spans 12 residues. The material was cultured PBMCs, obtained from culture after CMV antigen stimulation. The source is a human donor in good health (CMV status not recorded). Some clones in this sample may be carry-over from other donors' samples. This rearrangement joins TRBV6-2 or TRBV6-3 to TRBJ2-7; D tentatively fits TRBD1 or TRBD2 (5 bases each). The CDR3 nucleotides are TGTGCCAGCCAGAGGGGAACCTACGAGCAGTACTTC. This gives the protein CASQRGTYEQYF.